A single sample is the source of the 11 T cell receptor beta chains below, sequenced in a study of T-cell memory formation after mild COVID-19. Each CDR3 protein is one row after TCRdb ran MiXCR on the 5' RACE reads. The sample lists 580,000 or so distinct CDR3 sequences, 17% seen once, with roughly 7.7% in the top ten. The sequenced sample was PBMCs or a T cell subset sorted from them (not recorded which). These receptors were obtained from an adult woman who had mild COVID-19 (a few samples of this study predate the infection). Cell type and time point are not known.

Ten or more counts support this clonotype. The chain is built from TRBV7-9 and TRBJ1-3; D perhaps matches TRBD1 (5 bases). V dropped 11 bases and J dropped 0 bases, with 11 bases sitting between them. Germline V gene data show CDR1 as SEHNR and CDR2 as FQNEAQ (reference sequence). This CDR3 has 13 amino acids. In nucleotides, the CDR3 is TGTGCCTATGAAGGGACCTCTGGAAACACCATATATTTT. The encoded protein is CAYEGTSGNTIYF.

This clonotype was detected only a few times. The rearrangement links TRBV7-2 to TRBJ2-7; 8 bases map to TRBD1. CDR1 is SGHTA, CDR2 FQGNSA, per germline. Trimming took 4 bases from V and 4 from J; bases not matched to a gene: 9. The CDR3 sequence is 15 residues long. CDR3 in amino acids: CASSYDRGLFYEQYF. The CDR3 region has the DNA TGTGCCAGCAGCTACGACAGGGGATTGTTTTACGAGCAGTACTTC.

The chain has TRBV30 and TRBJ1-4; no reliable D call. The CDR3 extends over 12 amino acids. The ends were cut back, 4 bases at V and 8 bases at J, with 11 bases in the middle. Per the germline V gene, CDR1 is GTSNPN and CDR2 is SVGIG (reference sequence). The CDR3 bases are TGTGCCTGGACGGACGCTCTGGAAAAACTGTTTTTT. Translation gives CAWTDALEKLFF.

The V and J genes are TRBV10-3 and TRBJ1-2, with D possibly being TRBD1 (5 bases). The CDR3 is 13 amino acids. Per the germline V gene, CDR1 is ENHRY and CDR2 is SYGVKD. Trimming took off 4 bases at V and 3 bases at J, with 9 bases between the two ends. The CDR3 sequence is CAISAEGHYGYTF. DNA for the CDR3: TGTGCCATCAGTGCCGAGGGGCACTATGGCTACACCTTC.

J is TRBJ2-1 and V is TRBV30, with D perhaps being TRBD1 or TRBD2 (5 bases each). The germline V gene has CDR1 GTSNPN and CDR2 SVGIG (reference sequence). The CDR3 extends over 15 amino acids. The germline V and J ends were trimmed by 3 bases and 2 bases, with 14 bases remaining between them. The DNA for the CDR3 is TGTGCCTGGAGAATCCGGGACGGGACCTACAATGAGCAGTTCTTC. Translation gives CAWRIRDGTYNEQFF.

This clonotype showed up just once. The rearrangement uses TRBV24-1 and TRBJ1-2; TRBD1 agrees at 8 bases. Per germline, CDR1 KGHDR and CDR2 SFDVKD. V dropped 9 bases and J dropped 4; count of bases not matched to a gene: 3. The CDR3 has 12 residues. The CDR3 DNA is TGTGCCACCGCCGACAGGGGCTATGGCTACACCTTC. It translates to CATADRGYGYTF.

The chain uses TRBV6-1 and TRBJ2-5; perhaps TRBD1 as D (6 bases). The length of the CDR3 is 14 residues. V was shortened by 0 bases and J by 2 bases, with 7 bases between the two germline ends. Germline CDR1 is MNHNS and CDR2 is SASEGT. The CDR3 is CASSEAGAQETQYF. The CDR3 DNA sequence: TGTGCCAGCAGTGAAGCGGGGGCGCAAGAGACCCAGTACTTC.

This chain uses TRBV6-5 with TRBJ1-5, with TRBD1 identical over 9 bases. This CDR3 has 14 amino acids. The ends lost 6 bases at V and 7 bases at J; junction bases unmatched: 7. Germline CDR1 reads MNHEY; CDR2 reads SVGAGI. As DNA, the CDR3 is TGTGCCAGCAGGCCCGGGACAGGGAAACAGCCCCAGCATTTT. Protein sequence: CASRPGTGKQPQHF.

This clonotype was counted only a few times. Written as DNA, the CDR3 is TGCGCCAGCAGCCGACAACCGGGGGGCTCCTACAATGAGCAGTTCTTC. As protein: CASSRQPGGSYNEQFF. The chain uses TRBV4-1 and TRBJ2-1, with 7 bases aligning to TRBD2. The CDR3 extends over 16 amino acids. Trimming at V came to 4 bases and at J to 0 bases, leaving 6 bases not matched to a gene. Per germline, CDR1 MGHRA and CDR2 YSYEKL.

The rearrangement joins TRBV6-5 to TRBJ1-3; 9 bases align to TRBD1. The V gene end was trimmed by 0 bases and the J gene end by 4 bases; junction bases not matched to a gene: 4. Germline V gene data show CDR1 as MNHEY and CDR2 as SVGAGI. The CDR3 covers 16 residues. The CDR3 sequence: CASSYSNRGHGNTIYF. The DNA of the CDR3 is TGTGCCAGCAGTTACTCGAACAGGGGGCACGGAAACACCATATATTTT.

CDR3 residues: CASSRGRDSGRETQYF. CDR3 DNA sequence: TGCGCCAGCAGCCGGGGAAGGGACAGCGGGAGGGAGACCCAGTACTTC. This rearrangement joins TRBV5-1 to TRBJ2-5, with TRBD2 matching over 9 bases. Trimming took 4 bases from V and 5 from J; bases not matched to a gene: 12. The CDR3 covers 16 residues. CDR1 is SGHRS, CDR2 YFSETQ, per germline. Drawing the rest from reference TRBV5-1 and TRBJ2-5, the complete variable domain is KAGVTQTPRYLIKTRGQQVTLSCSPISGHRSVSWYQQTPGQGLQFLFEYFSETQRNKGNFPGRFSGRQFSNSRSEMNVSTLELGDSALYLCASSRGRDSGRETQYFGPGTRLLVL.